Shown below are 4 T cell receptor beta chains from a single sample sequenced in a study of T cell responses to AZD1222 COVID-19 vaccine. Only in-frame clones appear in the TCRdb table, and some are missing; sequencing was by immunoSEQ multiplex PCR. Here the sample spans 150,000 or so clones, less than 90% being singletons. Sequenced material: peripheral blood, taken on day 0 of MenACWY control vaccination. Receptors originate from an adult in good health.

The chain has TRBV5-1 and TRBJ2-6; 8 bases fit TRBD1. Germline CDR1 reads SGHRS; CDR2 reads YFSETQ. The CDR3 totals 17 residues. Trimming removed 4 bases from V and 0 bases from J; junction bases left unmatched: 6. The DNA of the CDR3 is TGCGCCAGCAGCAACGGGACAGGACTCTCTGGGGCCAACGTCCTGACTTTC. It yields the protein CASSNGTGLSGANVLTF. Looking up the rest from reference TRBV5-1 and TRBJ2-6 gives the full variable domain: KAGVTQTPRYLIKTRGQQVTLSCSPISGHRSVSWYQQTPGQGLQFLFEYFSETQRNKGNFPGRFSGRQFSNSRSEMNVSTLELGDSALYLCASSNGTGLSGANVLTFGAGSRLTVL.

This sequence joins TRBV9 and TRBJ1-2; D perhaps matches TRBD1 (6 bases). The CDR3 sequence is 16 residues long. Germline CDR1 is SGDLS and CDR2 is YYNGEE. Trimming stripped 0 bases from V and 0 bases from J, with 12 bases between. CDR3 DNA sequence: TGTGCCAGCAGCGTAGGTCACGGGACACCTAACTATGGCTACACCTTC. This gives the protein CASSVGHGTPNYGYTF. The whole variable domain, remainder taken from reference TRBV9 and TRBJ1-2, is DSGVTQTPKHLITATGQRVTLRCSPRSGDLSVYWYQQSLDQGLQFLIQYYNGEERAKGNILERFSAQQFPDLHSELNLSSLELGDSALYFCASSVGHGTPNYGYTFGSGTRLTVV.

The chain employs TRBV19 and TRBJ2-2, with D tentatively TRBD2 (5 bases). V shed 8 bases and J shed 4 bases, with 26 bases lying between them. Germline V gene sequence: CDR1 LNHDA, CDR2 SQIVND (reference sequence). The CDR3 has 18 amino acids. CDR3 bases: TGTGCCAGTGCTGATGGCCCCGCATCTCGGGGTCTCACCGGGGAGCTGTTTTTT. This translates into CASADGPASRGLTGELFF.

This clone turned up a few times. The chain couples TRBV9 to TRBJ2-7; 9 nucleotides match TRBD2. Trimming cost V 4 bases and J 4 bases; bases outside gene matches: 12. The CDR3 contains 16 residues. Germline assignment: CDR1 SGDLS and CDR2 YYNGEE. The CDR3 sequence: CASSPRASGIQYEQYF. CDR3 bases: TGTGCCAGCAGCCCTCGGGCTAGCGGGATCCAGTACGAGCAGTACTTC. The whole variable domain, remainder taken from reference TRBV9 and TRBJ2-7, is DSGVTQTPKHLITATGQRVTLRCSPRSGDLSVYWYQQSLDQGLQFLIQYYNGEERAKGNILERFSAQQFPDLHSELNLSSLELGDSALYFCASSPRASGIQYEQYFGPGTRLTVT.